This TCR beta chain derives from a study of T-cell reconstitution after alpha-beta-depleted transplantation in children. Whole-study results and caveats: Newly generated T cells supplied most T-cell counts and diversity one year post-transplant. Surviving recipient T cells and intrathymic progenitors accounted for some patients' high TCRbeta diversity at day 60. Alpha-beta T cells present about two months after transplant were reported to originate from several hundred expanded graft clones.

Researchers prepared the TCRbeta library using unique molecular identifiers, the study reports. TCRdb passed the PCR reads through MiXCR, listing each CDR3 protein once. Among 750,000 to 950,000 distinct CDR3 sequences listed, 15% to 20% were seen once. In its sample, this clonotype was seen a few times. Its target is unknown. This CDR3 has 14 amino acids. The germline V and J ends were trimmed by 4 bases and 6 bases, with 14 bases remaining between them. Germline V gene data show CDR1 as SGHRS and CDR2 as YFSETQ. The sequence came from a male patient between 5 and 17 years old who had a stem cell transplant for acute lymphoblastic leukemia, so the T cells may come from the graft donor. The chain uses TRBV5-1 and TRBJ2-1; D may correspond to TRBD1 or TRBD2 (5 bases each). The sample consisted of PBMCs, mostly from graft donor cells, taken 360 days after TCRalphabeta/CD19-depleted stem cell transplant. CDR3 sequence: CASSPSGGTNEQFF. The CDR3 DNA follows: TGCGCCAGCAGCCCGTCTGGTGGGACCAATGAGCAGTTCTTC.